This T cell receptor beta chain came from a study of T-cell reconstitution after alpha-beta-depleted transplantation in children. CDR3 length equals 16 residues. Germline V gene lookup returns CDR1 SGHRS and CDR2 YFSETQ. On this clonotype itself: At one end the junction does not follow the germline gene, possibly because of a read error.

During its preparation, the TCRbeta library received unique molecular identifiers. A single record per CDR3 protein comes from TCRdb applying MiXCR to the PCR reads. Of about 91,000 distinct CDR3 sequences listed, roughly 8.8% were seen once; the top ten hold approximately 7.2%. The chain uses TRBV5-1 and TRBJ2-3; D may match TRBD1 or TRBD2 (5 bases each). The receptor comes from a human donor who donated a stem cell graft to a child with congenital amegakaryocytic thrombocytopenia. The material was PBMCs from the stem cell graft donor, obtained from the stem cell graft. The CDR3 DNA reads as TGCGCCACCAGTCAGATGGGACGGAGAAGCACAGATACCCAGTATTTT. Translation: CATSQMGRRSTDTQYF.